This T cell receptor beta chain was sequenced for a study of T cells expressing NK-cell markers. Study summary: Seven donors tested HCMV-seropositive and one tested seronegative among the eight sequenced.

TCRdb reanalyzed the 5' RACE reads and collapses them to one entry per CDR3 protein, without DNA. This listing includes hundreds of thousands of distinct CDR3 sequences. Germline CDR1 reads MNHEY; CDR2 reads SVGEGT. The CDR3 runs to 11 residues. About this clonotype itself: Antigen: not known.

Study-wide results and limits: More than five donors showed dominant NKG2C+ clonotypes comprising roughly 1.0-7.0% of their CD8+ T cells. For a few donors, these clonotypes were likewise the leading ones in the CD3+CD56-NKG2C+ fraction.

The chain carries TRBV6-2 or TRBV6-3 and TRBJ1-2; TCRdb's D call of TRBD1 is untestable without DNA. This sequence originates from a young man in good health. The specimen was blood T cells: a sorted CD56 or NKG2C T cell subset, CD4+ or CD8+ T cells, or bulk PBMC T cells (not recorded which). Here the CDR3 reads CASDGRYGYTF.